The present T cell receptor beta chain was sequenced within a study of cytomegalovirus exposure and HLA in healthy donors. CDR1 is MNHEY and CDR2 is SVGAGI in the germline V gene. V was cut by 8 bases and J by 1 base, with 8 bases left in between. The CDR3 has 12 amino acids. Broader study findings: Trimming of TCR beta V- and J-genes showed a link, identified in a later analysis, to a missense DCLRE1C variant. Earlier analysis yielded a pattern in which most TCR beta V segments were productive about 90% or about 30% of the time.

Both 60 Vbeta primers and 13 Jbeta primers went into the PCR. Clones were sequenced by immunoSEQ multiplex PCR, and TCRdb holds only the in-frame ones, with some missing. The table has approximately 150,000 clones, 68% seen once. With respect to this clone: What it binds is not known.

Sequencing was done on a sample of PBMCs. This receptor was identified in a woman aged 40 to 50 in good health and CMV-seropositive. The rearrangement links TRBV6-5 to TRBJ2-5; possibly TRBD2 for D (6 bases). CDR3 residues: CASGGAQETQYF. CDR3 nucleotide sequence: TGTGCCAGCGGAGGGGCCCAAGAGACCCAGTACTTC.